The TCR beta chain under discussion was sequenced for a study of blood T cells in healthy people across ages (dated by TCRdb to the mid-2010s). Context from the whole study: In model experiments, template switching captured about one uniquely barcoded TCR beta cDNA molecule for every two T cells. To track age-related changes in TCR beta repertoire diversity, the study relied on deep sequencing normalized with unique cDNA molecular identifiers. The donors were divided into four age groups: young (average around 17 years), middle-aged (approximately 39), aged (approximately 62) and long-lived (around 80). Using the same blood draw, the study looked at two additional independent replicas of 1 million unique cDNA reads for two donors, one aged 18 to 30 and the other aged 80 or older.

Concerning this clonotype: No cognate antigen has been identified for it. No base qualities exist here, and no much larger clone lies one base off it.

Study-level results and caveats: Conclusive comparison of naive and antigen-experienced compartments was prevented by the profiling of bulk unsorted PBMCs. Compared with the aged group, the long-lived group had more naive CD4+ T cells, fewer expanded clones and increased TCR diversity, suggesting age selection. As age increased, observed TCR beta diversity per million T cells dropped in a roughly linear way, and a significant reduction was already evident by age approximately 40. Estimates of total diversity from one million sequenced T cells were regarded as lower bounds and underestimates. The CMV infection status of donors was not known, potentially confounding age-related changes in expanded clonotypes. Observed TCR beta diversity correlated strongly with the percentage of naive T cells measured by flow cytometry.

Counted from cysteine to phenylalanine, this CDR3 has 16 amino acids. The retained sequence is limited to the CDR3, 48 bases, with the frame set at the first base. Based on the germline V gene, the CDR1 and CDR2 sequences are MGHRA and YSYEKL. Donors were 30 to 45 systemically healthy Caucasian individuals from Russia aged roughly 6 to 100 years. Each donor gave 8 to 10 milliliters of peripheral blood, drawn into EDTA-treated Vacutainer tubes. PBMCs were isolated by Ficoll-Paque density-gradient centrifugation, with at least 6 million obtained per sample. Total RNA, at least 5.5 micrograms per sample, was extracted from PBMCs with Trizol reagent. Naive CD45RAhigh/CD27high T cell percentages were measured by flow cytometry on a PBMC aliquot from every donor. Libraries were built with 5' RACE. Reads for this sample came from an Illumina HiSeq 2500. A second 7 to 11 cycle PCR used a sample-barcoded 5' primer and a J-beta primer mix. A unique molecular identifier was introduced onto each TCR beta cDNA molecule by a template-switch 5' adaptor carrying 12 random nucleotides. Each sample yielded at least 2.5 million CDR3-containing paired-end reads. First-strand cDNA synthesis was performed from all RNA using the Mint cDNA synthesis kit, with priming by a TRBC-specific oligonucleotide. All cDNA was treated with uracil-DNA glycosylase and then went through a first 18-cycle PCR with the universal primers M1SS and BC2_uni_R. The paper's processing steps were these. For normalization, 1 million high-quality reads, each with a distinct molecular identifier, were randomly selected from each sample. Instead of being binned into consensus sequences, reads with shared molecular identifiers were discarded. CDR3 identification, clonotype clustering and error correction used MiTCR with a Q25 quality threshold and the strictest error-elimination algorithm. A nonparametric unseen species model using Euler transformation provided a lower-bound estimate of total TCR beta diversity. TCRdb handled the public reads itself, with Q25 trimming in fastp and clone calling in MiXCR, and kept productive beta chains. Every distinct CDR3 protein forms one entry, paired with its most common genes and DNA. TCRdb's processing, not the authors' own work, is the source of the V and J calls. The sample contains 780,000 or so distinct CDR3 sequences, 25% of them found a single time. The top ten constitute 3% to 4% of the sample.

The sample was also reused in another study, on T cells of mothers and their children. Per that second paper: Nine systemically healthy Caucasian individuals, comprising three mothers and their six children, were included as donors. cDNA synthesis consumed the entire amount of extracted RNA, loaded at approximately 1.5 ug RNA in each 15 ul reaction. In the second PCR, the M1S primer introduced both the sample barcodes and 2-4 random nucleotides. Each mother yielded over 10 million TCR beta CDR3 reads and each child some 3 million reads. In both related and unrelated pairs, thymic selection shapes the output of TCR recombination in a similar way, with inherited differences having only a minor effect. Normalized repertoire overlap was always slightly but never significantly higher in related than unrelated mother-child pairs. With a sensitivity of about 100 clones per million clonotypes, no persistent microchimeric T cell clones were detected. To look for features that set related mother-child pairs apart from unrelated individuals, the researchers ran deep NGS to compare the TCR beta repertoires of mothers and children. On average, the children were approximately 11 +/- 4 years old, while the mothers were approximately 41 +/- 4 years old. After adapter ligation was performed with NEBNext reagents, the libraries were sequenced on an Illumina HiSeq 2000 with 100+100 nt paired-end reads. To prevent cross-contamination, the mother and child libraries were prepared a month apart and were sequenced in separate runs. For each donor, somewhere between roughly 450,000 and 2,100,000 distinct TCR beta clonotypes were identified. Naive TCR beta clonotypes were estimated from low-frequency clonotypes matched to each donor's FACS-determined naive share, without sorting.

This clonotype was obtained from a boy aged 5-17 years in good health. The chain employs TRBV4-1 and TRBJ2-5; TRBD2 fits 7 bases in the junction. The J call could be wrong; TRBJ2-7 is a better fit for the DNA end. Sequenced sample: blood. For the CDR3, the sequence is CASSQGLAVGSYEQYF. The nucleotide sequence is TGCGCCAGCAGCCAAGGGCTAGCGGTGGGGTCCTACGAGCAGTACTTC.